Listed below are T cell receptor beta chains from one sample, sequenced in a study of glioma-infiltrating T cells. TCRdb called the multiplex PCR reads again in MiXCR, with one record for every CDR3 protein. The table includes 95,000 to 150,000 distinct CDR3 sequences, 20% to 25% detected once. Specimen: glioma tissue, nonneoplastic brain tissue, or PBMCs (not recorded which). These receptors were taken from a human donor with low-grade glioma or glioblastoma, undergoing nonglioma brain surgery, or in good health (not recorded which). The CDR3 runs from the conserved cysteine through the conserved F or W. D genes are given only for firm matches. Clone sizes are given selectively: once, few, many, or a class where the clone is expanded.

TRBD1	TRBV5-6	many	TRBJ2-1	TGTGCCAGCAGCTCCGGACAGGCGCTCAGGTTTGGGCAGTTCTTC	CASSSGQALRFGQFF
-	TRBV10-3	many	TRBJ1-1	TGTGCCATCAGCTACCAAGACGGCACTGAAGCTTTCTTT	CAISYQDGTEAFF
TRBD2	TRBV9	few	TRBJ2-3	TGTGCCAGCAGCGTGGCACTGGGACTAGCCGCAGATACGCAGTATTTT	CASSVALGLAADTQYF
-	TRBV6-1	many	TRBJ2-2	TGTGCCAGCACCCTTCTTCCCGACAGCCTTAAGACCGGGGAGCTGTTTTTT	CASTLLPDSLKTGELFF
-	TRBV4-2	-	TRBJ2-3	TGTGCCAGCAGCCAGGCCACAGATACGCAGTATTTT	CASSQATDTQYF
TRBD1	TRBV15	-	TRBJ1-5	TGTGCCACCAGCCGTGATACAGGGGTCCCGGGGCAGCATTTT	CATSRDTGVPGQHF
-	TRBV7-2	-	TRBJ2-2	TGTGCCAGCAGCCACCCCGGTGACACCGGGGAGCTGTTTTTT	CASSHPGDTGELFF
-	TRBV5-1	many	TRBJ2-1	TGCGCCAGCAGCCCCATACCGAGCTCCTACAATGAGCAGTTCTTC	CASSPIPSSYNEQFF
TRBD2	TRBV7-2	many	TRBJ2-7	TGTGCCAGCAGCTTCCTAGCGGGAGATGGCGAGCAGTACTTC	CASSFLAGDGEQYF
-	TRBV28	-	TRBJ2-7	TGTGCCAGACAACCCTTGCGGGGAGGCCTAGAAACCGAGAAGTACTTC	CARQPLRGGLETEKYF
-	TRBV14	-	TRBJ2-3	TGTGCCAGCAGCCCCGAGACCGAAGTAGTCACAGATACGCAGTATTTT	CASSPETEVVTDTQYF
-	TRBV7-9	many	TRBJ2-5	TGTGCCAGCAGTTCCGGGGAGACCCAGTACTTC	CASSSGETQYF
-	TRBV20-1	many	TRBJ1-1	TGCAGTGCTAGTGGACAGACAATGAACACTGAAGCTTTCTTT	CSASGQTMNTEAFF
-	TRBV19	many	TRBJ2-5	TGTGCCAGTGCGAGGATAGCGGATCAAGAGACCCAGTACTTC	CASARIADQETQYF
TRBD2	TRBV15	many	TRBJ2-3	TGTGCCACCAGCTCGGGACTAGCGGGATATACGCAGTATTTT	CATSSGLAGYTQYF
-	TRBV15	-	TRBJ2-5	TGTTCCAGCAGCAGGCGGGCAGGGCTTCAAGAGACCCAGTACTTC	CSSSRRAGLQETQYF
-	TRBV7-2	many	TRBJ1-6	TGTGCCAGCAGCTTACGACGAGGGAGTTCACCCCTCCACTTT	CASSLRRGSSPLHF
TRBD1	TRBV2	many	TRBJ1-5	TGTGCCAGCAGTGTTAGGGGGCGTCTTGGCAATCAGCCCCAGCATTTT	CASSVRGRLGNQPQHF
-	TRBV6-1	many	TRBJ2-7	TGTGCCAGCAGTTCAGACAGGTACTACGAGCAGTACTTC	CASSSDRYYEQYF
TRBD1	TRBV7-2	many	TRBJ2-3	TGTGCCAGCACCCCTTGGGCAGGGGGAACAGATACGCAGTATTTT	CASTPWAGGTDTQYF
-	TRBV27	many	TRBJ2-7	TGTGCCAGCAGTTTAACTAGACTAGATAACGAGCAGTACTTC	CASSLTRLDNEQYF
TRBD2	TRBV28	many	TRBJ2-3	TGTGCCAGCGGTGCGGGAGTAGATACGCAGTATTTT	CASGAGVDTQYF
TRBD1	TRBV11-1	many	TRBJ1-1	TGTGCCAGCAGCCCGGGACAGGTGAACACTGAAGCTTTCTTT	CASSPGQVNTEAFF
-	TRBV7-2	many	TRBJ2-7	TGTGCCAGCAGCACAACAGGGGGGGCCTACGAGCAGTACTTC	CASSTTGGAYEQYF
TRBD2	TRBV10-3	few	TRBJ2-7	TGTGCCTCCCGGGGGGGGGGTTCCTACGAGCAGTACTTC	CASRGGGSYEQYF
TRBD2	TRBV20-1	many	TRBJ2-7	TGCAGTGCTAGGGGAAGCCGACTAGCGGGAGCATCCTACGAGCAGTACTTC	CSARGSRLAGASYEQYF
TRBD2	TRBV7-3	few	TRBJ2-3	TGTGCCAGCAGCCCCGGGACTAGCGGGATAGATACGCAGTATTTT	CASSPGTSGIDTQYF
-	TRBV28	few	TRBJ2-1	TGTGCCAGCAGTTTAAGGCAGGGCGGGTCCGATGAGCAGTTCTTC	CASSLRQGGSDEQFF
-	TRBV29-1	-	TRBJ1-2	TGCAGCGTGACCAAGGCAGGCCCTAACTATGGCTACACCTTC	CSVTKAGPNYGYTF
TRBD1	TRBV27	many	TRBJ2-7	TGTGCCAGCAGTTTATCTTTCAACCCGGGACAGGGATACGAGCAGTACTTC	CASSLSFNPGQGYEQYF
TRBD1	TRBV20-1	few	TRBJ1-1	TGCAGTGCTTTAGGGGGCACCACTGAAGCTTTCTTT	CSALGGTTEAFF
-	TRBV12-3/TRBV12-4	-	TRBJ1-1	TGTGGCAGCAGTTTACCCCTGAACACTGAAGCTTTCTTT	CGSSLPLNTEAFF
-	TRBV29-1	-	TRBJ2-3	TGCAGCGTTGAAGATCGGGACATGTCATGGACAGATACGCATTATTTT	CSVEDRDMSWTDTHYF
TRBD1	TRBV5-1	few	TRBJ2-5	TGCGCCAGCAGCTCCCTAGCAACGGGACAGGGGATGGAGACCCAGTACTTC	CASSSLATGQGMETQYF
TRBD1	TRBV19	many	TRBJ2-5	TGTGCCAGTAGAAGTGGGACAGCCCAAGAGACCCAGTACTTC	CASRSGTAQETQYF
TRBD2	TRBV6-1	many	TRBJ2-3	TGTGCCAGCAGTTCCCTTACTAGCGGGAGTAGGGGACGCACAGATACGCAGTATTTT	CASSSLTSGSRGRTDTQYF
-	TRBV30	-	TRBJ1-1	TGTGCCTGTATTATCAAGGGAAACACTGAAGCTTTCTTT	CACIIKGNTEAFF
TRBD2	TRBV20-1	many	TRBJ2-7	TGCAGTGCTTCGCCTAGCGGGAGAACGTACGAGCAGTACTTC	CSASPSGRTYEQYF
TRBD1	TRBV10-3	many	TRBJ1-2	TGTGCCATCAGACCGGGACAGGACTATGGCTACACCTTC	CAIRPGQDYGYTF
-	TRBV29-1	-	TRBJ1-2	TGCAGCGTCGCTTCGAATGGCTACACCTTC	CSVASNGYTF
-	TRBV12-3/TRBV12-4	few	TRBJ2-5	TGTGCCAGCAGCTGGGGAGGGGGCCCGCAAGAGACCCAGTACTTC	CASSWGGGPQETQYF
-	TRBV6-1	many	TRBJ2-1	TGTGCCAGCAGACAAGAGAGGGGCCAATACAATGAGCAGTTCTTC	CASRQERGQYNEQFF
-	TRBV6-1	many	TRBJ1-5	TGTGCCAGCAGTGAAGGTATCGGGCGGGCAGACCTTTACAATCAGCCCCAGCATTTT	CASSEGIGRADLYNQPQHF
-	TRBV6-2/TRBV6-3	-	TRBJ2-7	TGTGCCAGCAGTTACCGCTACGGGGGCTACGAGCAGTACTTC	CASSYRYGGYEQYF
TRBD1	TRBV5-1	many	TRBJ2-3	TGCGCCAGCAGCTCGGGACAGGGGTTCCCAGATACGCAGTATTTT	CASSSGQGFPDTQYF
-	TRBV4-3	-	TRBJ2-5	TGCGCCAGCAGCCAAGATGGCCCCGGAAGCCACCAAGAGACCCAGTACTTC	CASSQDGPGSHQETQYF
TRBD2	TRBV30	many	TRBJ2-3	TGTGCCTGGAGTGCCGCAGCGGGAGCCAACACAGATACGCAGTATTTT	CAWSAAAGANTDTQYF
TRBD1	TRBV5-6	many	TRBJ2-1	TGTGCCAGCAGCTCACCGGACAGGGGTCACAATGAGCAGTTCTTC	CASSSPDRGHNEQFF